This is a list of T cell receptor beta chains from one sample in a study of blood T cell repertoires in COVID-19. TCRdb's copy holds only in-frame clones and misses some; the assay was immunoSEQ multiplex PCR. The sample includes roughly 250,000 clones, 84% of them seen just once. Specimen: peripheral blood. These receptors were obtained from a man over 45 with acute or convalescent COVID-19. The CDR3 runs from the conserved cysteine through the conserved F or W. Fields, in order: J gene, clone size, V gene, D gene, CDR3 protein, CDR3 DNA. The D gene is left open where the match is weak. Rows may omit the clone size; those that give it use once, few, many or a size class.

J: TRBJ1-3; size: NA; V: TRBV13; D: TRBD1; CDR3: CASSSQQGTSSGNTIYF; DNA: TGTGCCAGCAGCTCCCAACAGGGGACTAGCTCTGGAAACACCATATATTTT
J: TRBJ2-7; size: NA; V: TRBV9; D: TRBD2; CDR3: CASSLGAGGREQYF; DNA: TGTGCCAGCAGCCTTGGGGCGGGAGGAAGGGAGCAGTACTTC
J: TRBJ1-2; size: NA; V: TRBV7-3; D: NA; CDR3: CASSLTYRDLGGYTF; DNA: TGTGCCAGCAGCCTCACCTACCGGGACTTAGGGGGCTACACCTTC
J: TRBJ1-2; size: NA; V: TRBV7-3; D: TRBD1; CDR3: CASSLGQGNGYTF; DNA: TGTGCCAGCAGCTTGGGACAGGGAAATGGCTACACCTTC
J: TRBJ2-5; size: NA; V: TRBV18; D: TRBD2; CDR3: CASSRGTSKQETQYF; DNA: TGTGCCAGCTCACGCGGGACTAGCAAGCAAGAGACCCAGTACTTC
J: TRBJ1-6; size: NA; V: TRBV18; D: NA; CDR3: CASSRFRAEDNSPLHF; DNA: TGTGCCAGCTCACGTTTCAGGGCCGAAGATAATTCACCCCTCCACTTT
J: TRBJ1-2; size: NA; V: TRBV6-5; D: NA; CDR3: CASSFLQGNGYTF; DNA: TGTGCCAGCAGTTTTCTTCAGGGCAATGGCTACACCTTC
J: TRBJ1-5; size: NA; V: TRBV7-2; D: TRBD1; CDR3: CASSPRGERSNQPQHF; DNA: TGTGCCAGCAGCCCCAGGGGGGAACGTAGCAATCAGCCCCAGCATTTT
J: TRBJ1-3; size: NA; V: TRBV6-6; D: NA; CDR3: CASSSRISGNTIYF; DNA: TGTGCCAGCAGTTCGCGAATCTCTGGAAACACCATATATTTT
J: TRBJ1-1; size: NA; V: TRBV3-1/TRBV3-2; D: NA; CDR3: CASSQDSGNTEAFF; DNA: TGTGCCAGCAGCCAAGACTCAGGGAACACTGAAGCTTTCTTT
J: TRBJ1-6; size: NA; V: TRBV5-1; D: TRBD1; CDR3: CASSLGLGDRGFSPLHF; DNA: TGCGCCAGCAGCTTGGGTTTGGGCGACAGGGGGTTCTCACCCCTCCACTTT
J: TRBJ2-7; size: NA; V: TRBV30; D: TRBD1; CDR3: CAWSAGTGGSYEQYF; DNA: TGTGCCTGGAGTGCCGGGACAGGGGGCTCCTACGAGCAGTACTTC
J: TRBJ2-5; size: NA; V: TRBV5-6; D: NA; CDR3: CASSSPAVQETQYF; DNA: TGTGCCAGCAGCTCACCAGCGGTCCAAGAGACCCAGTACTTC
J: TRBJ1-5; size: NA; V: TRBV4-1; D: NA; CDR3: CASSQVGLGNQPQHF; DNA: TGCGCCAGCAGCCAAGTAGGCCTAGGCAATCAGCCCCAGCATTTT
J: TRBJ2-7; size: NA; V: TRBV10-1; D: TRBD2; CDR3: CASSPRTRSPSYEQYF; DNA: TGCGCCAGCAGCCCCAGGACTAGATCCCCTTCCTACGAGCAGTACTTC
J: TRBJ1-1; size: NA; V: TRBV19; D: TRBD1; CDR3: CASSIGGQGQAFF; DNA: TGTGCCAGTAGTATTGGGGGACAGGGCCAAGCTTTCTTT
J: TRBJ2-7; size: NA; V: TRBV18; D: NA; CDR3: CASSHNTLQGIFRPYEQYF; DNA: TGTGCCAGCTCACATAACACTCTACAGGGAATATTCAGACCCTACGAGCAGTACTTC
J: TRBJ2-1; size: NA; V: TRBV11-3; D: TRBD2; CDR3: CASSSGLAGGRWEQFF; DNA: TGTGCCAGCAGCTCCGGACTAGCGGGAGGGAGGTGGGAGCAGTTCTTC
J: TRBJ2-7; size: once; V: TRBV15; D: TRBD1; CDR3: CATSRVPAGGDAYEQYF; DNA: TGTGCCACCAGCAGAGTTCCGGCAGGGGGTGATGCCTACGAGCAGTACTTC
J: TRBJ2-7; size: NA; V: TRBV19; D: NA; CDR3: CASSIPGVGVEQYF; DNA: TGTGCCAGTAGTATCCCAGGGGTGGGAGTCGAGCAGTACTTC
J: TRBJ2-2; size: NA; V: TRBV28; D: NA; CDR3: CASSRARDGELFF; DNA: TGTGCCAGCAGTCGAGCGAGGGACGGGGAGCTGTTTTTT
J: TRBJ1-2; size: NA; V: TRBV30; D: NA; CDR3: CAWGRPGHGYTF; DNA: TGTGCCTGGGGACGGCCAGGCCATGGCTACACCTTC
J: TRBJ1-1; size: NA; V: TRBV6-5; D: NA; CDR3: CASSRGWDTEAFF; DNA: TGTGCCAGCAGTAGGGGATGGGACACTGAAGCTTTCTTT
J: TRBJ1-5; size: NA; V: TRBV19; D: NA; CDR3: CASSIVAGEYQPQHF; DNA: TGTGCCAGTAGTATTGTCGCCGGTGAGTATCAGCCCCAGCATTTT
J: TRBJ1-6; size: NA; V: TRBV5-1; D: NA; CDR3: CASSLAGRGFSTLHF; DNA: TGCGCCAGCAGCTTGGCGGGTCGGGGGTTTAGCACCCTCCACTTT
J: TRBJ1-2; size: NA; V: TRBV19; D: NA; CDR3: CASSKEGRSYGYTF; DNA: TGTGCCAGTAGTAAGGAGGGGAGGAGCTATGGCTACACCTTC
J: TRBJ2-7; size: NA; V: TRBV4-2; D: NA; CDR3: CASSQDSRSLIYEQYF; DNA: TGTGCCAGCAGCCAAGATTCGCGGTCCCTTATCTACGAGCAGTACTTC
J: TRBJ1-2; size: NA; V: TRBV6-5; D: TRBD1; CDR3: CASSYRQGARGYTF; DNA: TGTGCCAGCAGTTACAGGCAGGGGGCACGGGGCTACACCTTC
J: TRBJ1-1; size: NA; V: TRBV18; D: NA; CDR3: CASSPRAMNTEAFF; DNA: TGTGCCAGCTCACCCAGGGCGATGAACACTGAAGCTTTCTTT
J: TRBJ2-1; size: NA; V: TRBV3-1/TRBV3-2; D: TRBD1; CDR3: CASSQVDGTGYNEQFF; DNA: TGTGCCAGCAGCCAAGTTGATGGGACAGGGTACAATGAGCAGTTCTTC
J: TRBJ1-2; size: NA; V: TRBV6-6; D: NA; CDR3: CASSYSLGYGYTF; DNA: TGTGCCAGCAGTTACTCCCTCGGCTATGGCTACACCTTC
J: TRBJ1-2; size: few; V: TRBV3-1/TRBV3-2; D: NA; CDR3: CASSQGNRANYGYTF; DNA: TGTGCCAGCAGCCAAGGGAACAGGGCGAACTATGGCTACACCTTC
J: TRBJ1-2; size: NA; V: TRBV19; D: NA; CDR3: CASSIVRGDGYTF; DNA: TGTGCCAGTAGTATAGTCAGGGGCGATGGCTACACCTTC
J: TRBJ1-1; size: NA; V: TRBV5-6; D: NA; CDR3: CASSVDRIGTEAFF; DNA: TGTGCCAGCAGCGTTGACAGGATCGGCACTGAAGCTTTCTTT
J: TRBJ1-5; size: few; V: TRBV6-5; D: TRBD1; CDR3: CASSRGQGGNQPQHF; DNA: TGTGCCAGCAGCCGTGGACAGGGGGGCAATCAGCCCCAGCATTTT
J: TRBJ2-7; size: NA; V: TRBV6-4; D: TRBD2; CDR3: CASNTSSGRPSYEQYF; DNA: TGTGCCAGCAACACAAGTAGCGGGAGACCCTCCTACGAGCAGTACTTC
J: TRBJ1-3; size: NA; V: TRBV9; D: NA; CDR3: CASSVTTTSGNTIYF; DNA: TGTGCCAGCAGCGTAACTACGACCTCTGGAAACACCATATATTTT
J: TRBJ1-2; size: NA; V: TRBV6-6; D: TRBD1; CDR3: CASSDREVSYGYTF; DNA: TGTGCCAGCAGTGACAGGGAAGTGAGCTATGGCTACACCTTC
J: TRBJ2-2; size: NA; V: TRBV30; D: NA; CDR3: CAWSPPAGELFF; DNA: TGTGCCTGGAGTCCCCCCGCCGGGGAGCTGTTTTTT
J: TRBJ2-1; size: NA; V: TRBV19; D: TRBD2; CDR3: CASSITPGLAGHNEQFF; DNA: TGTGCCAGTAGTATAACCCCGGGACTAGCGGGTCACAATGAGCAGTTCTTC
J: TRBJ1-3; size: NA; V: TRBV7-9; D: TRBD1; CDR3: CASSLGDRGAGNTIYF; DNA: TGTGCCAGCAGCTTAGGTGACAGGGGCGCTGGAAACACCATATATTTT
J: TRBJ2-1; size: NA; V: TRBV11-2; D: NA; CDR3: CASSLELRYSYNEQFF; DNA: TGTGCCAGCAGCTTAGAACTCCGGTACTCCTACAATGAGCAGTTCTTC
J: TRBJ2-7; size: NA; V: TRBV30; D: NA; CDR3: CAWSQVGVDYEQYF; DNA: TGTGCCTGGAGTCAAGTCGGGGTTGACTACGAGCAGTACTTC
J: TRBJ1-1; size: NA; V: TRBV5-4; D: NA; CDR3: CASSSWTVSAEAFF; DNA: TGTGCCAGCAGCTCTTGGACAGTTTCCGCTGAAGCTTTCTTT
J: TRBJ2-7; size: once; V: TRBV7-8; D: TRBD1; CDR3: CASSSKGQGNEQYF; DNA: TGTGCCAGCAGCTCGAAGGGACAGGGTAACGAGCAGTACTTC
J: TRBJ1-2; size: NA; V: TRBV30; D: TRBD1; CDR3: CAWRSPGQGVGGYGYTF; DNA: TGTGCCTGGAGGTCCCCGGGACAGGGGGTCGGTGGCTATGGCTACACCTTC
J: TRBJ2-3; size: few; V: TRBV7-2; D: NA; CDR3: CASSLEGLGWDTQYF; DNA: TGTGCCAGCAGCTTAGAGGGGTTGGGGTGGGATACGCAGTATTTT
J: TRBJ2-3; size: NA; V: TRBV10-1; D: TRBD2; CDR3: CASSESSGGAPDTQYF; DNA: TGCGCCAGCAGTGAGTCGAGCGGGGGGGCCCCAGATACGCAGTATTTT
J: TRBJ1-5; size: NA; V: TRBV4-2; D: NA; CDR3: CASSQDVLREANQPQHF; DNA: TGTGCCAGCAGCCAAGATGTTCTCAGGGAGGCGAATCAGCCCCAGCATTTT
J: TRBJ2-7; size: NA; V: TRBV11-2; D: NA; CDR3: CASSLASGSYEQYF; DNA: TGTGCCAGCAGCTTAGCATCCGGGTCCTACGAGCAGTACTTC
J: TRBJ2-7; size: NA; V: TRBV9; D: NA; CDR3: CASSPEGLTYEQYF; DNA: TGTGCCAGCAGCCCTGAGGGACTTACCTACGAGCAGTACTTC